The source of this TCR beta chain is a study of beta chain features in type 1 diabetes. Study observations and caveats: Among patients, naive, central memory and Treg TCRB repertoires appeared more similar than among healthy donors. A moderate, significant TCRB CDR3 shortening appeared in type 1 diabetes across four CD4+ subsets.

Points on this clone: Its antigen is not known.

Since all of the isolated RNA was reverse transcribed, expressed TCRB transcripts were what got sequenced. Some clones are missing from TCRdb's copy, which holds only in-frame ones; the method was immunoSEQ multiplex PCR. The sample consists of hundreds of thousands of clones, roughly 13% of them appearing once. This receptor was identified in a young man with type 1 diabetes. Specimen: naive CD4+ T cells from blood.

As DNA, the CDR3 is TGTGCCACCAGCAGAGATAGGAGCCTGGATGAAAAACTGTTTTTT. This gives the protein CATSRDRSLDEKLFF. V usage is TRBV15 and J usage is TRBJ1-4; D gene ambiguous. The CDR3 is 15 residues long. Germline V gene data show CDR1 as LNHNV and CDR2 as YYDKDF (reference sequence). Trimming pared 0 bases from V and 6 bases from J, leaving 11 bases between.